These T cell receptor beta chains were read from a single sample in a study of shared clonotypes between healthy human individuals. Produced via immunoSEQ multiplex PCR; TCRdb's table is partial and in-frame only. The table records 2 million or so clones, just under 95% of them present only once. Material: naive CD8+ T cells sorted from blood. The receptors derive from a man aged 18 to 35 in good health. Each CDR3 is given without its conserved first and last residue. The order of the fields is V gene, CDR3 protein.

TRBV11-2	ASSPYRGGNYGYT
TRBV2	ASRDIGSASHQPQH
TRBV4-1	ASSQPYPDTNEKLF
TRBV4-1	ASSQDPRAGYGYT
TRBV2	ASSPDRDGETQY
TRBV27	ASSLVLYNSPLH
TRBV28	ASSFKGAGNIQY
TRBV5-1	ASSSRLAGRSSTDTQY
TRBV6-1	ASSEWQGVAF
TRBV5-1	ASSLAATMNTEAF
TRBV27	ASRPGLAGETQY
TRBV29-1	SPSEGGGDEQY
TRBV27	ATSAGPYNSPLH
TRBV27	ASKLTGGREKLF
TRBV28	ASSPDRGGYGEQF
TRBV7-6	ASSFAPGHENTEAF
TRBV4-3	ASSQVFQRLAGPGEYEQF
TRBV5-4	ASSLGPDYEQY
TRBV28	ASSVTLNGPEAF
TRBV21-1	ASSIPPRGAAAF